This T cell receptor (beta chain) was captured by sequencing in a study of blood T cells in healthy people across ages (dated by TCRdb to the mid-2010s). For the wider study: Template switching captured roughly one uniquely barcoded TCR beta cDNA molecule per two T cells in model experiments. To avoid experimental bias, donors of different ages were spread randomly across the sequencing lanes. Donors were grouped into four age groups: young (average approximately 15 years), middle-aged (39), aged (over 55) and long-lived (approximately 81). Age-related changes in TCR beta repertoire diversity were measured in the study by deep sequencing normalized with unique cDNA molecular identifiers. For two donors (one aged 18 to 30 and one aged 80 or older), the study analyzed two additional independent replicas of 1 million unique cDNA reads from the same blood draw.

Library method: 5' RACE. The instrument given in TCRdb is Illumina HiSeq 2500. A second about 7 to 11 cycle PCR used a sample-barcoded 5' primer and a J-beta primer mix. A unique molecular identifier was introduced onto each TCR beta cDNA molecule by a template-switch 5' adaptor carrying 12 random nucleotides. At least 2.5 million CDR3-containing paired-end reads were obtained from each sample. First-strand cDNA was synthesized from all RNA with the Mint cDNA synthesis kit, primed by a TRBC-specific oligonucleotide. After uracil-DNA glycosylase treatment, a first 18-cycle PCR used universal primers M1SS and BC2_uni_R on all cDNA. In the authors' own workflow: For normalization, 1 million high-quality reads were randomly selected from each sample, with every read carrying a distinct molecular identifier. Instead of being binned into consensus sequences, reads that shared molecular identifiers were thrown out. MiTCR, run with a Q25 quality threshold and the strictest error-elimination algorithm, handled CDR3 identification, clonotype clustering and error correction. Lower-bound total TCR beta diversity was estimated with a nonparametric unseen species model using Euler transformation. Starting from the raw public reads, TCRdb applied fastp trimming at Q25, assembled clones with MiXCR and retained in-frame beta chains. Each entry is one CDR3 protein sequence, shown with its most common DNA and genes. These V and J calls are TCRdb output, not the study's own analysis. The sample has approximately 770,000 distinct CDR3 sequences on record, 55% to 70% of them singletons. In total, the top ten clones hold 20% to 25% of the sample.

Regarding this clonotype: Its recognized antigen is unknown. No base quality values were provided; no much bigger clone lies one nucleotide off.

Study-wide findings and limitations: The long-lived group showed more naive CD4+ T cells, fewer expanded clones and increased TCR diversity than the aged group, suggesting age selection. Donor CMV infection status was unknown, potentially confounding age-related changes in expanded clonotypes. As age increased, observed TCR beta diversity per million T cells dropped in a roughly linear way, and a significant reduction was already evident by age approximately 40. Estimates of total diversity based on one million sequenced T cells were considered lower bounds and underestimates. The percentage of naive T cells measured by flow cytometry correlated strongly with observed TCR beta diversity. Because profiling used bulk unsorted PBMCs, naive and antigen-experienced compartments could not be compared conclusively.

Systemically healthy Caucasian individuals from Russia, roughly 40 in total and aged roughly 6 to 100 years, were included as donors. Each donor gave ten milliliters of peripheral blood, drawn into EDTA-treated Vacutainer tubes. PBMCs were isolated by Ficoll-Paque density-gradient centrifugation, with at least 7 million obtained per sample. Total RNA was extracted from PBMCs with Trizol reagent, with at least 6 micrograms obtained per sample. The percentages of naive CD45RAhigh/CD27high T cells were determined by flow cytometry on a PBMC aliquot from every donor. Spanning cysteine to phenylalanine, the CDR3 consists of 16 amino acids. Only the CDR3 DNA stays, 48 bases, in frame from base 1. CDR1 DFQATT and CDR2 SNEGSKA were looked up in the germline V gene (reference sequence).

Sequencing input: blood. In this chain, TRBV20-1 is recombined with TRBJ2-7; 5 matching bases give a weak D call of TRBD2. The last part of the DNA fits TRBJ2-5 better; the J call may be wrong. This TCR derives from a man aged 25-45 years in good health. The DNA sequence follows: TGCAGTGCTAGAGATCAGTCGCGGGTGACGGTAGAGACCCAGTACTTC. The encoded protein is CSARDQSRVTVETQYF.